Listed here are 7 T cell receptor beta chains from one sample, sequenced in a study of control samples from healthy donors and cancer patients. Profiled with immunoSEQ multiplex PCR; TCRdb holds only in-frame clones, not every one. In the table there are some 66,000 clones, 65% to 90% of which are singletons. The specimen sequenced was blood. The receptors come from a man aged 35 to 55 in good health.

The J gene is TRBJ2-2, the V gene TRBV19; TRBD1 or TRBD2 may be the D gene (5 bases each). The CDR3 is 15 residues long. Germline V gene sequence: CDR1 LNHDA, CDR2 SQIVND (reference sequence). V gave up 3 bases and J gave up 6 bases, with 14 bases separating them. The CDR3 loop is CASSISNGAAGELFF. The CDR3 DNA is TGTGCCAGTAGTATTAGTAACGGGGCGGCCGGGGAGCTGTTTTTT.

The rearrangement links TRBV5-1 to TRBJ2-3, with 7 positions matching TRBD2. The trim removed 0 bases at V and 0 bases at J, leaving 7 bases unmatched. Germline V gene sequence: CDR1 SGHRS, CDR2 YFSETQ. The CDR3 spans 17 residues. The CDR3 nucleotides read TGCGCCAGCAGCTTGGAGGGGAGGGGACCTAGCACAGATACGCAGTATTTT. Translating it yields CASSLEGRGPSTDTQYF.

This chain joins TRBV18 and TRBJ1-6; 9 nucleotides match TRBD1. J lost 9 bases, V lost 3 bases, and 6 bases had no gene match. CDR1 and CDR2 from the germline V gene are KGHSH and LQKENI. The CDR3 spans 15 residues. The chain's CDR3 is CASSPGQGLISPLHF. The CDR3 nucleotides are TGTGCCAGCTCACCGGGACAGGGCCTAATTTCACCCCTCCACTTT.

The table lists this clone with a count of one. CDR3 region: CASSFSGQGSNQPQHF. The CDR3 bases are TGTGCCAGCAGTTTCTCGGGGCAAGGGAGCAATCAGCCCCAGCATTTT. V usage is TRBV27 and J usage is TRBJ1-5; maybe TRBD1 (5 bases). The germline CDR1 and CDR2 sequences are MNHEY and SMNVEV (reference sequence). The CDR3 has 16 amino acids. V was clipped by 3 bases and J by 1 base, with 13 bases between them.

The chain carries TRBV3-1 (or the pseudogene TRBV3-2) and TRBJ2-5; TRBD2 is a possible D gene (6 bases). The CDR3 contains 13 residues. The V and J ends lost 6 bases and 5 bases respectively, with 13 bases between them. Germline CDR1 is LGHDT and CDR2 is YNNKEL (reference sequence). The DNA for the CDR3 is TGTGCCAGCAGGTGGGAGGTATCGGAGACCCAGTACTTC. This gives the protein CASRWEVSETQYF.

This chain uses TRBV18 with TRBJ2-4; 7 bases agree with TRBD1. The CDR3 loop spans 18 amino acids. The germline V gene encodes CDR1 KGHSH and CDR2 LQKENI. V lost 1 base and J lost 1; bases outside the gene matches: 10. The DNA of the CDR3 is TGTGCCAGCTCACCACAGCGACAGGGAACTGGGGCCAAAAACATTCAGTACTTC. Translating gives CASSPQRQGTGAKNIQYF.

This sequence joins TRBV7-2 and TRBJ1-2; 7 bases line up with TRBD1. The length of the CDR3 is 16 residues. The V and J ends lost 5 bases and 4 bases, in that order; junction bases with no gene match: 13. Germline CDR1 reads SGHTA; CDR2 reads FQGNSA. The CDR3 sequence: CASSQDGTVGSYGYTF. The CDR3 coding sequence is TGTGCCAGCAGCCAAGACGGGACAGTTGGGTCCTATGGCTACACCTTC.